The clone carrying this T cell receptor beta chain was seen ten or more times. V lost 1 base and J 0 bases, leaving 6 bases between the germline ends. This CDR3 is built from 14 residues. These data belong to a study of T cells in Graves' hyperthyroidism and ophthalmopathy. TCR beta CDR3 region amplification was performed from RNA transcripts. A set of HTBI primers served as the primers for a first-round RT-PCR of the TCR CDR3. TCRdb re-derived calls from the multiplex PCR reads in MiXCR, one entry per CDR3 protein. The sample includes 550,000 to 800,000 distinct CDR3 sequences, 15% to 20% seen only once; the top ten take roughly 8%.

The sequenced sample consisted of blood. The sequence was obtained from a man aged 18 to 30 with Graves' hyperthyroidism. The rearrangement uses TRBV12-3 or TRBV12-4 and TRBJ2-5; possible D gene TRBD2, 6 bases. This CDR3 is CASSLGDYQETQYF. CDR3 sequence (DNA): TGTGCCAGCAGTTTAGGGGACTACCAAGAGACCCAGTACTTC.